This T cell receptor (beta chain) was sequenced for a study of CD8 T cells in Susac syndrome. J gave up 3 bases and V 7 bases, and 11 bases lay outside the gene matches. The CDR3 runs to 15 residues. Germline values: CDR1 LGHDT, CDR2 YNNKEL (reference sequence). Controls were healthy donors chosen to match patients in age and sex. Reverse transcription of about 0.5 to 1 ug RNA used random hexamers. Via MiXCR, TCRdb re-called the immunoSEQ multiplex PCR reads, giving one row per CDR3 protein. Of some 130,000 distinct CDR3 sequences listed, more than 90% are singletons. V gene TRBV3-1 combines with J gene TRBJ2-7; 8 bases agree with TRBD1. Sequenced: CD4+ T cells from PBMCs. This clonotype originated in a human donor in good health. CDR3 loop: CASTKGPGGLYEQYF. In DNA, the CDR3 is TGTGCCAGCACCAAAGGGCCAGGGGGCCTCTACGAGCAGTACTTC.